The 18 T cell receptor beta chains below were found in one sample sequenced in a study of response to subunit inactivated influenza vaccine. TCRdb independently ran MiXCR on the RT-PCR reads; one entry per CDR3 protein. Found here are hundreds of thousands of distinct CDR3 sequences, around 16% of them singletons; the top ten hold roughly 11%. Sequenced material: PBMCs from blood, taken 11 to 12 days after vaccination. The source is a man aged 50 to 59 who received an inactivated influenza vaccine.

This sequence joins TRBV7-2 and TRBJ1-2; tentatively, D is TRBD1 (5 bases). Between the trimmed V and J ends, which lost 1 base and 4 bases, there was a span of 13 bases. Germline V gene data show CDR1 as SGHTA and CDR2 as FQGNSA. The CDR3 is made up of 15 amino acids. This chain's CDR3 is CASSLGQGGSYGYTF. CDR3 in DNA: TGTGCCAGCAGCTTAGGGCAGGGAGGGAGCTATGGCTACACCTTC.

A few counts support this clonotype. This rearrangement joins TRBV6-2 or TRBV6-3 to TRBJ2-3; the D gene is possibly TRBD2 (6 bases). Trimming removed 6 bases at V and 4 bases at J, with 14 bases between. The CDR3 runs to 14 residues. The germline V gene encodes CDR1 MNHEY and CDR2 SVGEGT. CDR3 in DNA: TGTGCCAGCAGCCCCGGAGGGACCCCAGATACGCAGTATTTT. Amino acids: CASSPGGTPDTQYF.

This chain connects TRBV10-3 to TRBJ2-2; possible D gene TRBD2, 6 bases. The CDR3 spans 12 residues. Germline values: CDR1 ENHRY, CDR2 SYGVKD. V was clipped by 4 bases and J by 10 bases, with 10 bases between them. The DNA for the CDR3 is TGTGCCATCAGTGGAGGCGGGATGGAGCTGTTTTTT. It yields the protein CAISGGGMELFF.

This clonotype was seen more than once but under ten times. The J gene is TRBJ1-1, the V gene TRBV29-1; the D is unclear. The CDR3 is 13 amino acids. The germline gives CDR1 SQVTM, CDR2 ANQGSEA. The V and J ends lost 4 bases and 4 bases respectively, with 13 bases between them. The CDR3 region has the DNA TGCAGCGTTGCGGACCCCCCGGGCACTGAAGCTTTCTTT. Translated: CSVADPPGTEAFF.

The CDR3: CASSPVQGRQETQYF. The CDR3 DNA reads as TGTGCCAGCAGCCCTGTACAGGGGCGCCAAGAGACCCAGTACTTC. V usage is TRBV5-8 and J usage is TRBJ2-5, with 7 bases fitting TRBD1. Germline lookup yields CDR1 SGHTS and CDR2 YDEGEE. V lost 4 bases to trimming and J lost 1 base; unmatched junction nucleotides: 7. This CDR3 region has 15 residues. Filled out from reference TRBV5-8 and TRBJ2-5, the complete variable domain reads EAGVTQSPTHLIKTRGQQATLRCSPISGHTSVYWYQQALGLGLQFLLWYDEGEERNRGNFPPRFSGRQFPNYSSELNVNALELEDSALYLCASSPVQGRQETQYFGPGTRLLVL.

The chain joins TRBV20-1 to TRBJ2-7; weak D call: TRBD1 (6 bases). There are 18 residues in the CDR3. V lost 0 bases to trimming and J lost 0 bases, with 21 bases between them. Looked up from germline, CDR1 is DFQATT and CDR2 is SNEGSKA (reference sequence). CDR3 nucleotide sequence: TGCAGTGCTAGAGATCTATTTGGGGGCAGGGAGTTCTCCTACGAGCAGTACTTC. It is translated as CSARDLFGGREFSYEQYF.

The chain recombines TRBV6-4 with TRBJ1-6, with D possibly matching TRBD1 (5 bases). Trimming shortened V by 4 bases and J by 6 bases, and 16 bases separated the two germline ends. Germline V lookup: CDR1 MRHNA, CDR2 SNTAGT. This CDR3 region has 16 residues. The CDR3 bases are TGTGCCAGCAGTGTCGGGACGCGGGGCTCTAATTCACCCCTCCACTTT. It translates to CASSVGTRGSNSPLHF.

The chain recombines TRBV5-4 with TRBJ1-2, with D possibly matching TRBD1 (5 bases). The V end was cut by 5 bases, the J end by 6 bases, with 14 bases between. This CDR3 spans 13 amino acids. CDR1 and CDR2 (germline): SGHNT, YYREEE (reference sequence). The CDR3 DNA reads TGTGCCAGCAGACTGGTGGGGGGTAATGGCTACACCTTC. This translates into CASRLVGGNGYTF. Complete variable domain (other parts from reference TRBV5-4 and TRBJ1-2): ETGVTQSPTHLIKTRGQQVTLRCSSQSGHNTVSWYQQALGQGPQFIFQYYREEENGRGNFPPRFSGLQFPNYSSELNVNALELDDSALYLCASRLVGGNGYTFGSGTRLTVV.

The chain is built from TRBV6-2 or TRBV6-3 and TRBJ2-5, with D possibly matching TRBD2 (6 bases). The CDR3 length is 15 residues. Germline V gives CDR1 MNHEY, CDR2 SVGEGT. The V end lost 6 bases, the J end lost 2 bases, and 16 bases lay between the germline ends. CDR3 region: CASRPRGVPQETQYF. For the CDR3, the DNA is TGTGCCAGCAGACCGCGGGGAGTACCTCAAGAGACCCAGTACTTC.

This clonotype was recorded many times. Here the CDR3 reads CASSLGQRGPYEQYF. The CDR3 DNA reads as TGTGCCAGCAGCTTGGGACAGCGCGGCCCCTACGAGCAGTACTTC. The chain couples TRBV7-8 to TRBJ2-7; 7 bases match TRBD1. The germline V gene has CDR1 SGHVS and CDR2 FQNEAQ. This CDR3 is 15 amino acids long. J was trimmed by 2 bases and V by 3 bases; bases with no gene match: 7. The complete variable domain, with remaining parts taken from reference TRBV7-8 and TRBJ2-7, reads GAGVSQSPRYKVAKRGQDVALRCDPISGHVSLFWYQQALGQGPEFLTYFQNEAQLDKSGLPSDRFFAERPEGSVSTLKIQRTQQEDSAVYLCASSLGQRGPYEQYFGPGTRLTVT.

This clonotype has only a few counts. The chain joins TRBV7-2 to TRBJ2-7; TRBD1 aligns across 8 bases. Germline lookup yields CDR1 SGHTA and CDR2 FQGNSA. The CDR3 covers 15 residues. The V and J ends lost 5 bases and 2 bases, in that order; junction bases with no gene match: 8. The CDR3: CASSLVGQGPYEQYF. The CDR3 nucleotides are TGTGCCAGCAGCCTCGTAGGACAGGGCCCCTACGAGCAGTACTTC.

A single count supports this clonotype. A much larger clone differs by one base, so this may be a read error. The V call is TRBV7-6, the J call TRBJ2-2, with 7 bases identical to TRBD1. V was pared by 3 bases and J by 0 bases, with 4 bases of the junction left unmatched. CDR3 length: 16 residues. CDR1 is SGHVS, CDR2 FNYEAQ, per germline. The CDR3 region is CASSLRTGSNTGELFF. In DNA, the CDR3 is TGTGCCAGCAGCTTGAGGACAGGATCGAACACCGGGGAGCTGTTTTTT.

V gene TRBV6-2 or TRBV6-3 combines with J gene TRBJ2-6, with D possibly being TRBD2 (6 bases). Germline lookup yields CDR1 MNHEY and CDR2 SVGEGT. With 0 bases removed from V and 1 base from J, the gap between germline ends came to 7 bases. The CDR3 is 16 amino acids. The CDR3 here is CASSYSRGSGANVLTF. Here the CDR3 DNA reads TGTGCCAGCAGTTACTCTCGGGGGTCTGGGGCCAACGTCCTGACTTTC.

There are a few counts of this clonotype. CDR3 loop: CASSDPFQGYEQYF. CDR3 DNA: TGTGCCAGCAGCGACCCCTTCCAGGGCTACGAGCAGTACTTC. This chain joins TRBV9 and TRBJ2-7; D may be TRBD1 (5 bases). Trimming left V 3 bases short and J 3 bases short, with 13 bases between. CDR1 is SGDLS and CDR2 is YYNGEE in the germline V gene. This CDR3 region has 14 residues. Full variable domain (missing parts from reference TRBV9 and TRBJ2-7): DSGVTQTPKHLITATGQRVTLRCSPRSGDLSVYWYQQSLDQGLQFLIQYYNGEERAKGNILERFSAQQFPDLHSELNLSSLELGDSALYFCASSDPFQGYEQYFGPGTRLTVT.

This clonotype showed up just a few times. The rearrangement joins TRBV5-1 to TRBJ2-7, with D possibly TRBD1 on 6 matching bases. The germline V gene has CDR1 SGHRS and CDR2 YFSETQ. CDR3 length equals 13 residues. V was trimmed by 4 bases and J by 7 bases, leaving 15 bases between them. CDR3: CASSPRQAEEQYF. CDR3 DNA: TGCGCCAGCAGCCCAAGACAGGCCGAAGAGCAGTACTTC.

The sample holds many counts of this clonotype. The chain uses TRBV7-6 and TRBJ2-2; D ambiguous. CDR1 and CDR2 (germline): SGHVS, FNYEAQ. V gave up 5 bases and J gave up 5 bases, with 12 bases separating them. The CDR3 consists of 14 residues. The CDR3 sequence: CASSQPIGTGELFF. The CDR3 nucleotides are TGTGCCAGCAGCCAACCCATCGGGACCGGGGAGCTGTTTTTT.

This clonotype was observed a handful of times. The chain carries TRBV20-1 and TRBJ2-3; TRBD2 aligns across 9 bases. CDR3 length equals 15 residues. Germline trimming cut 6 bases from V and 7 bases from J; bases unmatched to any gene: 14. Germline V lookup: CDR1 DFQATT, CDR2 SNEGSKA (reference sequence). The CDR3 reads CSATPGREGRNTQYF. In DNA form, the CDR3 reads TGCAGTGCCACCCCGGGGCGGGAGGGCCGTAATACGCAGTATTTT.

The CDR3: CSVANAGAVGELFF. CDR3 sequence (DNA): TGCAGCGTTGCTAACGCAGGGGCCGTCGGGGAGCTGTTTTTT. This chain joins TRBV29-1 and TRBJ2-2, with D possibly matching TRBD1 (6 bases). Germline values: CDR1 SQVTM, CDR2 ANQGSEA. The germline V and J ends were trimmed by 4 bases and 7 bases, with 16 bases remaining between them. This CDR3 has 14 residues.